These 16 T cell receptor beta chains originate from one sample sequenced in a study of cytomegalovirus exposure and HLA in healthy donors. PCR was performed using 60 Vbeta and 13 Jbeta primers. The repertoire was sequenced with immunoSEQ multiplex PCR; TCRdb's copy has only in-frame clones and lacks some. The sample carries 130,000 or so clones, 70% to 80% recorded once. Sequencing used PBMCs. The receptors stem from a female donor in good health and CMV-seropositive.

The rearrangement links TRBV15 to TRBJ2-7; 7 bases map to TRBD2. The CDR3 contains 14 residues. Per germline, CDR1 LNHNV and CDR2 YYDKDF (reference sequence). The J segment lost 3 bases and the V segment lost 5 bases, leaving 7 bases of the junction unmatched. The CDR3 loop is CATSPAGSLYEQYF. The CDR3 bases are TGTGCCACCAGCCCAGCGGGGAGTCTCTACGAGCAGTACTTC.

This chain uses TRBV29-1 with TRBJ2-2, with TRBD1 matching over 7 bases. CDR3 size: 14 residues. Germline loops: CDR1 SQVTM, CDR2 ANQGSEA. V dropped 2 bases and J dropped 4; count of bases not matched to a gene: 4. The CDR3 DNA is TGCAGCGTTGAAACGCACAGGGGCACCGGGGAGCTGTTTTTT. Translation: CSVETHRGTGELFF.

The CDR3 protein is CASSRTGNSNQPQHF. The CDR3 DNA follows: TGTGCCAGCAGCCGGACAGGGAATAGCAATCAGCCCCAGCATTTT. This chain links TRBV9 with TRBJ1-5; TRBD1 agrees at 8 bases. The CDR3 runs to 15 residues. From germline, CDR1 is SGDLS and CDR2 YYNGEE. V shed 4 bases, J shed 0 bases, and the junction held 3 bases outside the gene matches.

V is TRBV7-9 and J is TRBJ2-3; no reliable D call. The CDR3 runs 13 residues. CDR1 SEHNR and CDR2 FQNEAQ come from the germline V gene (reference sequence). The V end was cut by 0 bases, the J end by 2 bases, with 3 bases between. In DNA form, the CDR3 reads TGTGCCAGCAGCTTAGCACACACAGATACGCAGTATTTT. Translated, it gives CASSLAHTDTQYF.

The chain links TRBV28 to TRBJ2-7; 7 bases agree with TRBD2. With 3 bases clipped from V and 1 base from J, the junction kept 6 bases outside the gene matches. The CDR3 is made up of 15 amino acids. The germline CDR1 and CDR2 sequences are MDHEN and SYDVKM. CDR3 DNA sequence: TGTGCCAGCAGTTTTTCAGGGAGGGGATCCTACGAGCAGTACTTC. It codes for CASSFSGRGSYEQYF.

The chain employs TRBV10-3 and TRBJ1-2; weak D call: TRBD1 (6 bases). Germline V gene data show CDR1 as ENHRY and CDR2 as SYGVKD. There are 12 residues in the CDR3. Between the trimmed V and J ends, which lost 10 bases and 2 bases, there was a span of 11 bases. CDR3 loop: CATGTRNYGYTF. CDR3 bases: TGTGCCACCGGGACACGAAACTATGGCTACACCTTC.

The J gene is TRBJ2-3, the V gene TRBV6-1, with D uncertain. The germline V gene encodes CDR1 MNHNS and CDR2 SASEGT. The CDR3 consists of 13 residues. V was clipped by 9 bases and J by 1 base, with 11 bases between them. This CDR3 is CASQAWGTDTQYF. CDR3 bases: TGTGCCAGTCAGGCTTGGGGCACAGATACGCAGTATTTT.

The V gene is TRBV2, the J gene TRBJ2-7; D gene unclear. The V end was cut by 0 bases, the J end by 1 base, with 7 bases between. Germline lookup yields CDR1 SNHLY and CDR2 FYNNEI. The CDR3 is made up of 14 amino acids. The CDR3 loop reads CASSEASLSYEQYF. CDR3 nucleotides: TGTGCCAGCAGTGAAGCGAGCTTATCCTACGAGCAGTACTTC.

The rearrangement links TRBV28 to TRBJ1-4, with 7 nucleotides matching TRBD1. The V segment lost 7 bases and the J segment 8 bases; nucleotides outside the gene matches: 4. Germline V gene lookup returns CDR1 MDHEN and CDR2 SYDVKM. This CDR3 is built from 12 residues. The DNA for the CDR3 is TGTGCCAGCACTACAGGGGTAGAAAAACTGTTTTTT. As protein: CASTTGVEKLFF.

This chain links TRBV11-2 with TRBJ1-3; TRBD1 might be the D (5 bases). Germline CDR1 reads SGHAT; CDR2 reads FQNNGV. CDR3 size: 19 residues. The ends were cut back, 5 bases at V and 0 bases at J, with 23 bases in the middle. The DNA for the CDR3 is TGTGCCAGCAGCATAACCGGTTCCAGGGTCCCTCACTCTGGAAACACCATATATTTT. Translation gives CASSITGSRVPHSGNTIYF.

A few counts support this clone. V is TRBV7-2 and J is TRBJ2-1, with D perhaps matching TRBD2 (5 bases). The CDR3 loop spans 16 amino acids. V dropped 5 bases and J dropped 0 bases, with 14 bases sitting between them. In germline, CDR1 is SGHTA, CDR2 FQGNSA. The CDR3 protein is CASSPGGSLSYNEQFF. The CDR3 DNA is TGTGCCAGCAGCCCGGGCGGGTCCCTCTCCTACAATGAGCAGTTCTTC.

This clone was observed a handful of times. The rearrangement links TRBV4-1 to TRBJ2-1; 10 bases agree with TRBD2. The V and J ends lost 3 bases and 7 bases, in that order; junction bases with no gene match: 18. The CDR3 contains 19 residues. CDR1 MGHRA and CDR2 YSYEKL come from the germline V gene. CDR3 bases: TGCGCCAGCAGCCACCGATACTGGAAAGCGGGGGGGCTAAGTAATGAGCAGTTCTTC. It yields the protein CASSHRYWKAGGLSNEQFF.

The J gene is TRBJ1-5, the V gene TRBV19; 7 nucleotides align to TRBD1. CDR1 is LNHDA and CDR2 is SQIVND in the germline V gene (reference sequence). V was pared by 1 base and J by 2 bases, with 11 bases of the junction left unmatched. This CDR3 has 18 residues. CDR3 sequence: CASSIAGGDRFGNQPQHF. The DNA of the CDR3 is TGTGCCAGTAGTATAGCAGGGGGTGACAGGTTTGGCAATCAGCCCCAGCATTTT.

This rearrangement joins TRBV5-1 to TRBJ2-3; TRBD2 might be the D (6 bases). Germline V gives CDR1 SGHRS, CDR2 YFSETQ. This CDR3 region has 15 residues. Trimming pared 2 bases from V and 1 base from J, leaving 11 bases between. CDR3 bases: TGCGCCAGCAGCTTTCGGGAGTCCCGCACAGATACGCAGTATTTT. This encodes CASSFRESRTDTQYF.

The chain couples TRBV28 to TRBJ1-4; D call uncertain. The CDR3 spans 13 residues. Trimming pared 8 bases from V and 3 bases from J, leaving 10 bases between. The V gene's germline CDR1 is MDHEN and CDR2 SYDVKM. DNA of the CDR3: TGTGCCAGCCAAGAGGGATCTAATGAAAAACTGTTTTTT. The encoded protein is CASQEGSNEKLFF.

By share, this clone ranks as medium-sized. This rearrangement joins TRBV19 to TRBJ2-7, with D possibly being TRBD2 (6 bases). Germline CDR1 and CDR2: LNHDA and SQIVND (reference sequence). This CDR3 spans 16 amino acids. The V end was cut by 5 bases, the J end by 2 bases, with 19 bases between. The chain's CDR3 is CASSPQASVEAYEQYF. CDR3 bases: TGTGCCAGTAGTCCCCAGGCTAGCGTAGAAGCCTACGAGCAGTACTTC.